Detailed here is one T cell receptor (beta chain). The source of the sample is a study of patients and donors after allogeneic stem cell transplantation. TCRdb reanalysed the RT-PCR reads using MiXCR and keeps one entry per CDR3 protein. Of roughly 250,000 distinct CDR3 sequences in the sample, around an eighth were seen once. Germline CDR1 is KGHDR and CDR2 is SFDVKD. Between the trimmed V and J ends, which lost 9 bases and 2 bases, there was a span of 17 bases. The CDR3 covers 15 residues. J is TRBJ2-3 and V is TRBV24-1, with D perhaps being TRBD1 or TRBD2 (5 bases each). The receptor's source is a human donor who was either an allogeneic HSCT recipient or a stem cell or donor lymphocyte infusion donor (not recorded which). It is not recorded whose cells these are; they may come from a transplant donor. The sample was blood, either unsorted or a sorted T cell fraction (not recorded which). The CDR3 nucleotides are TGTGCCACCGGGGGAGAGGCTAGCCTCACAGATACGCAGTATTTT. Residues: CATGGEASLTDTQYF.